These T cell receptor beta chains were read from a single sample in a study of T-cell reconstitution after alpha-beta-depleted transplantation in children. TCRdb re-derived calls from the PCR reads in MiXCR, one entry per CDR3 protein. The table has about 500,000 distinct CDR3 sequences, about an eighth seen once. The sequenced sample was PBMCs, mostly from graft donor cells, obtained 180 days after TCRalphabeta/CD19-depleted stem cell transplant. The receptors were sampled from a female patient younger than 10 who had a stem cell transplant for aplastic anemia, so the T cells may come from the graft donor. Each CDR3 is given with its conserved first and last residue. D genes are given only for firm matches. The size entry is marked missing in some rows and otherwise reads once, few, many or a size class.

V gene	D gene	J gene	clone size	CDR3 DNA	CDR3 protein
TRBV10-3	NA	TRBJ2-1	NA	TGTGCCATCAGTGAGAATCGGGAGTCCTACAATGAGCAGTTCTTC	CAISENRESYNEQFF
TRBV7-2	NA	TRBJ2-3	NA	TGTGCCAGCAGCTTAGCTGTGGCTACGTCAGATACGCAGTATTTT	CASSLAVATSDTQYF
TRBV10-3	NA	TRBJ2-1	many	TGTGCCATCAGTGACCCCGGGCAGGCAATCAACAATGAGCAGTTCTTC	CAISDPGQAINNEQFF
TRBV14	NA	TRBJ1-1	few	TGTGCCAGCAGCCAAGGCGTGAACTCTAACAACCTATACACTGAAGCTTTCTTT	CASSQGVNSNNLYTEAFF
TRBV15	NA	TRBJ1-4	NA	TGTGCCACCAGCCGCGACCCTTTTCCGCAGGGAAAAGAAAAACTGTTTTTT	CATSRDPFPQGKEKLFF
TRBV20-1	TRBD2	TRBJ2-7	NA	TGCAGTGCTAGAGATTTGGGACTAGCGGCTAGCTACGAGCAGTACTTC	CSARDLGLAASYEQYF
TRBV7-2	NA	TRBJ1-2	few	TGTGCCAGCAGCTACCCTTCCGGGGGAAGAAACTATGGCTACACCTTC	CASSYPSGGRNYGYTF
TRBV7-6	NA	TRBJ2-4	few	TGTGCCAGCAGCTTAGTTGGGGGCAGGGGCAACATTCAGTACTTC	CASSLVGGRGNIQYF
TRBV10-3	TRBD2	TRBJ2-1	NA	TGTGCCATCAGCCTAGCGGAGCACTACAATGAGCAGTTCTTC	CAISLAEHYNEQFF
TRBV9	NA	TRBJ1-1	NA	TGTGCCAGCAGCGTAGAGTACAAGAGGCCCCTGCGGGACACTGAAGCTTTCTTT	CASSVEYKRPLRDTEAFF
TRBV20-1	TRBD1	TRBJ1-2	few	TGCAGTGCCGCGGACAGGGAGAACTATGGCTACACCTTC	CSAADRENYGYTF
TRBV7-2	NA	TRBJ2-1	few	TGTGCCAGCAGCTTAACGGGCCCTAACAGTGCCTACAATGAGCAGTTCTTC	CASSLTGPNSAYNEQFF
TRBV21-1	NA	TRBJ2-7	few	TGTGCCAGCAGCACCCTGCGGGGGACTAGCGACTCCTACGAGCAGTACTTC	CASSTLRGTSDSYEQYF
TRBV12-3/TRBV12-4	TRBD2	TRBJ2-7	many	TGTGCCAGCAACCTACGAGGTCTAGCGGGCTACGAGCAGTACTTC	CASNLRGLAGYEQYF
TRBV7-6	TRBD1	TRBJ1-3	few	TGTGCCAGCAGCTTAGCACAGGGGGCTTTTTATGCTGGAAACACCATATATTTT	CASSLAQGAFYAGNTIYF
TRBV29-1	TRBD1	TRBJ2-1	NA	TGCAGCGTTTACTGGACAGGGGGCGACTACAATGAGCAGTTCTTC	CSVYWTGGDYNEQFF
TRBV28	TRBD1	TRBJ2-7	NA	TGTGCCAGCAGTTCAGCGGGACAGGGGTCCCACGAGCAGTACTTC	CASSSAGQGSHEQYF
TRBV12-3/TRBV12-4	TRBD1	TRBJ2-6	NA	TGTGCCAGCAGGTTTCCCGGGACAGGGAAATCTGGGGCCAACGTCCTGACTTTC	CASRFPGTGKSGANVLTF
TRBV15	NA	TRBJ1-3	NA	TGTGCCACCAGCAGTGAAGGTGTTCCTGGAAACACCATATATTTT	CATSSEGVPGNTIYF
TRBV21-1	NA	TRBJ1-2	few	TGTGCCAGCAGCAAAGTCCAGAGCACTCCCCAAATGTGCTACACCTTC	CASSKVQSTPQMCYTF
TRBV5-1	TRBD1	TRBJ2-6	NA	TGCGCCAGCAGCATGCCGGGACAGGGGGTCAGCTCTGGGGCCAACGTCCTGACTTTC	CASSMPGQGVSSGANVLTF
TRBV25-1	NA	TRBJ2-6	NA	TGTGCCAGCAGTTCGGTCTCTGGGGCCAACGTCCTGACTTTC	CASSSVSGANVLTF
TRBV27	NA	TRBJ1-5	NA	TGTGCCAGCAGTACCTCGACAGGCATCAATCAGCCCCAGCATTTT	CASSTSTGINQPQHF
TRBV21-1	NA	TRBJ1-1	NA	NA	CASSKVGQGASSTEAFF
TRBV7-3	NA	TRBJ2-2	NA	TGTGCCAGCAGCGACCGACAGAACACCGGGGAGCTGTTTTTT	CASSDRQNTGELFF
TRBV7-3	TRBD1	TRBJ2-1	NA	TGTGCCAGCAGCTATCTTGCCGGGACAGGGGGCAAGTACAATGAGCAGTTCTTC	CASSYLAGTGGKYNEQFF
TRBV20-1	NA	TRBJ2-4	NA	TGCAGTGCCCCCGTTCAAGCCAAAAACATTCAGTACTTC	CSAPVQAKNIQYF
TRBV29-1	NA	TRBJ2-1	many	TGCAGCGTTGACCGGCTAGCCGTTGAGCAGTTCTTC	CSVDRLAVEQFF
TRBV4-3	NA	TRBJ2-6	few	TGCGCCAGCAGCCGGCAGAAGGGGGCCAACGTCCTGACTTTC	CASSRQKGANVLTF
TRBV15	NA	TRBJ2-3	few	TGTGCCACCTCCCTTGGGGGCACAGATACGCAGTATTTT	CATSLGGTDTQYF
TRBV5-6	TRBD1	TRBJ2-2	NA	TGTGCCAGCACCCAAGCGGGACAGGGCACCGGGGAGCTGTTTTTT	CASTQAGQGTGELFF
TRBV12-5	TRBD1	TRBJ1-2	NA	TGTGCTAGTGGTTTGGTCGTGACAGGGACCAACTATGGCGACACCTTC	CASGLVVTGTNYGDTF
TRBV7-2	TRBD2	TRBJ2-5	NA	TGTGCCAGCAGCCTAGCGGGACTTCACCGAGAGACCCAGTACTTC	CASSLAGLHRETQYF
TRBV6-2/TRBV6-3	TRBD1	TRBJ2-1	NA	TGTGCCAGCAGTTACTTTCCCGGGACAGGGAGGGACAATGAGCAGTTCTTC	CASSYFPGTGRDNEQFF
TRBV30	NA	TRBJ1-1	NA	TGTGCCTGGAGTCGGGGGACCCGACTTCGGGGAGCTTTCTTT	CAWSRGTRLRGAFF
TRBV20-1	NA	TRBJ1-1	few	TGCAGTGCTGCTGATCCGTGGACTGAAGCTTTCTTT	CSAADPWTEAFF
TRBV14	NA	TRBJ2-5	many	TGTGCCAGCAGCCAAGCCGGGAGAGGAGAGACCCAGTACTTC	CASSQAGRGETQYF
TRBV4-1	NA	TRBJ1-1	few	TGCGCCAGCAGCCCGCTGCCACAGCCCATGCCGGTGGGCACTGAAGCTTTCTTT	CASSPLPQPMPVGTEAFF
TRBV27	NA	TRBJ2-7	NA	TGTGCCAGCAGTCGAAAGGTACCCTACGAGCAGTACTTC	CASSRKVPYEQYF
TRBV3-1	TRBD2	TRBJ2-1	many	TGTGCCAGCAGCCGCCGGGGACTAGCGGGAGGAGGTAGTGAGCAGTTCTTC	CASSRRGLAGGGSEQFF
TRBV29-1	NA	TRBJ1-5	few	TGCAGCGTTGAGGCAGGCGGCAATCAGCCCCAGCATTTT	CSVEAGGNQPQHF
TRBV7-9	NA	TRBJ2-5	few	TGTGCCAGCAGCTTATTCAGGGAAGAGACCCAGTACTTC	CASSLFREETQYF
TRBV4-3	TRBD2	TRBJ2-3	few	TGCGCCAGCAGCCAAGGTACCCCCCTAGCGGGAGGAACTGAGCAGTATTTT	CASSQGTPLAGGTEQYF
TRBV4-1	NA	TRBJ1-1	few	TGCGCCAGCAGCCAAGATTCTCGGGACTACACTGAAGCTTTCTTT	CASSQDSRDYTEAFF
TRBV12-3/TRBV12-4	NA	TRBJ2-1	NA	TGTGCCAGCAGTTTTTTCCTCTACAGCCGAAACTCCTACAATGAGCAGTTCTTC	CASSFFLYSRNSYNEQFF
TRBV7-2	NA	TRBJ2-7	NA	TGTGCCAGCAGCTTAGCCCCGGGACGGAGCTCCTACGAGCAGTACTTC	CASSLAPGRSSYEQYF
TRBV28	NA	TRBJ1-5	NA	TGTGCCAGCAGAGTTCAGTACCACAGCAATCAGCCCCAGCATTTT	CASRVQYHSNQPQHF
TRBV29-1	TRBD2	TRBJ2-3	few	TGCAGCGTTGGTGGGGTCGCGGGAGGGCTTGCAGATACGCAGTATTTT	CSVGGVAGGLADTQYF
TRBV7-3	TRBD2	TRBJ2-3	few	TGTGCCAGCAGCCAACTTAGCGGGGGGGTTTTGTATTTT	CASSQLSGGVLYF
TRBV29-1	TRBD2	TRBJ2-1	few	TGCAGCGTTGAACTAGCGGATCGCTACAATGAGCAGTTCTTC	CSVELADRYNEQFF